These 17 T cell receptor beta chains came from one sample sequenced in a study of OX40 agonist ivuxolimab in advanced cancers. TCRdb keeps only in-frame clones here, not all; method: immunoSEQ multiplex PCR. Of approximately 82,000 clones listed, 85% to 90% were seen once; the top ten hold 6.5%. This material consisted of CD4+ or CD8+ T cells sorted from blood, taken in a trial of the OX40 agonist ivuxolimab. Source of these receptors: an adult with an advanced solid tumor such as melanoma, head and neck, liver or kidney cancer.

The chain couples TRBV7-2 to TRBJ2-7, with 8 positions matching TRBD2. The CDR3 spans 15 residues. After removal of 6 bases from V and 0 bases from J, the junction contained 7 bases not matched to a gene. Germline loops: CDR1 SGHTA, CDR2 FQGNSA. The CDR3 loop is CASREAGVPSYEQYF. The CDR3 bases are TGTGCCAGCAGAGAAGCGGGGGTCCCCTCCTACGAGCAGTACTTC.

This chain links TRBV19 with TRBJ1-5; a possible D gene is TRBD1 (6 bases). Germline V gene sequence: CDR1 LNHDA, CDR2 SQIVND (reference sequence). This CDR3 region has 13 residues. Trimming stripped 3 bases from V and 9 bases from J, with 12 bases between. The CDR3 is CASSIGGGGPQHF. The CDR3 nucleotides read TGTGCCAGTAGTATTGGGGGCGGAGGGCCCCAGCATTTT.

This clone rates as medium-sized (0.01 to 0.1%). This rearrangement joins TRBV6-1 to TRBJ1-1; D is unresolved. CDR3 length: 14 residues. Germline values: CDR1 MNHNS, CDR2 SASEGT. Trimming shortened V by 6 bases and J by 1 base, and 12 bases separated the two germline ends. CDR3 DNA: TGTGCCAGCAGGGTGGAGAGGGAGAACACTGAAGCTTTCTTT. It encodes CASRVERENTEAFF.

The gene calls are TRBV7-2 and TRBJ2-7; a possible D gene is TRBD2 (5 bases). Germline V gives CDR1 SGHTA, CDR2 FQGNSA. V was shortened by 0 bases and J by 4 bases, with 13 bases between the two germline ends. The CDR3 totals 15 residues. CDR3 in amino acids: CASSLASSGQYEQYF. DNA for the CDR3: TGTGCCAGCAGCTTAGCTTCCAGCGGCCAATACGAGCAGTACTTC.

The CDR3 coding sequence is TGTGCCAGCTCAGCCACAGGGAACACTGAAGCTTTCTTT. Protein sequence: CASSATGNTEAFF. V and J are TRBV18 and TRBJ1-1, with D possibly matching TRBD1 (5 bases). The CDR3 consists of 13 residues. Trimming removed 5 bases from V and 1 base from J, with 8 bases in between. The germline V gene has CDR1 KGHSH and CDR2 LQKENI.

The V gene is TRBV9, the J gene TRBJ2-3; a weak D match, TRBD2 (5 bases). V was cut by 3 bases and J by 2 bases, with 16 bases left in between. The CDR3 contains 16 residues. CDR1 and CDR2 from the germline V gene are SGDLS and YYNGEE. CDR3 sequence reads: CASSALPGGSTDTQYF. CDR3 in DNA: TGTGCCAGCAGCGCTCTACCTGGCGGGTCCACAGATACGCAGTATTTT.

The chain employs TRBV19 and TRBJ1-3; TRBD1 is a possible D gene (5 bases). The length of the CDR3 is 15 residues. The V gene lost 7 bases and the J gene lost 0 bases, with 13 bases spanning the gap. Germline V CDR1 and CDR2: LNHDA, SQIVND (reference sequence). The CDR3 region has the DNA TGTGCCAGTACCAGGGCCCGCACCTCTGGAAACACCATATATTTT. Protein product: CASTRARTSGNTIYF.

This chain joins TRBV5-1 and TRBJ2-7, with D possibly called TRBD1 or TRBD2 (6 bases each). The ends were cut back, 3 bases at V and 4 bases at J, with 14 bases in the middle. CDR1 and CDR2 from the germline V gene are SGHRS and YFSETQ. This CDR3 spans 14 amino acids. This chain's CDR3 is CASSYWGAEYEQYF. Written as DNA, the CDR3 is TGCGCCAGCAGCTACTGGGGGGCGGAGTACGAGCAGTACTTC.

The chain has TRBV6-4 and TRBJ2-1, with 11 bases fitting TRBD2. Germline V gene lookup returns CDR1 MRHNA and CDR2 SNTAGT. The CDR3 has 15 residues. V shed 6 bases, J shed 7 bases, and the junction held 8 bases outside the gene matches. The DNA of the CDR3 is TGTGCCAGCAGCGCCCCTAGCGGGGGGATGAATGAGCAGTTCTTC. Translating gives CASSAPSGGMNEQFF.

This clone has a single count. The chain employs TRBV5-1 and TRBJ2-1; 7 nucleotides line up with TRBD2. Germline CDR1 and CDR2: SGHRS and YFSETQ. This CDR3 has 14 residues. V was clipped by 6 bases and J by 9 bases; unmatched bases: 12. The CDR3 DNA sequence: TGCGCCAGCACCAGAGGGGAGCGGGAAGGTGAGCAGTTCTTC. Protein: CASTRGEREGEQFF.

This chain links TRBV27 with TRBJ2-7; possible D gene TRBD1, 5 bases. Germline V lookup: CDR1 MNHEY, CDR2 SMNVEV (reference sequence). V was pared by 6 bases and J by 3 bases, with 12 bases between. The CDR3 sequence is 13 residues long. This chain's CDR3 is CASRRTGRYEQYF. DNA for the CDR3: TGTGCCAGCAGGCGCACAGGCCGCTACGAGCAGTACTTC.

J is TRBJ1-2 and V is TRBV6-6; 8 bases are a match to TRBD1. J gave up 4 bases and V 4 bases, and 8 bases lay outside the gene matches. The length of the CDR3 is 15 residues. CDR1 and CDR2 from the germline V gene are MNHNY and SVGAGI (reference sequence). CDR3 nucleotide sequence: TGTGCCAGCAGTTTGGGACAGGCCGAGGGCTATGGCTACACCTTC. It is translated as CASSLGQAEGYGYTF.

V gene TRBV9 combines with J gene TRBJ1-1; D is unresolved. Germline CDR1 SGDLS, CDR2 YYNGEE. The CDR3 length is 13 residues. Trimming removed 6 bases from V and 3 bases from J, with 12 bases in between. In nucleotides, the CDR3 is TGTGCCAGCACCCCCGAGTCGGACACTGAAGCTTTCTTT. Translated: CASTPESDTEAFF.

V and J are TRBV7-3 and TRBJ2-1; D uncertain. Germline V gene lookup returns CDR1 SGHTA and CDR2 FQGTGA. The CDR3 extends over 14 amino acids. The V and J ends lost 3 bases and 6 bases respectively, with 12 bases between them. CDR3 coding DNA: TGTGCCAGCAGCTTTTCAGGCGGCTCCAATGAGCAGTTCTTC. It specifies CASSFSGGSNEQFF.

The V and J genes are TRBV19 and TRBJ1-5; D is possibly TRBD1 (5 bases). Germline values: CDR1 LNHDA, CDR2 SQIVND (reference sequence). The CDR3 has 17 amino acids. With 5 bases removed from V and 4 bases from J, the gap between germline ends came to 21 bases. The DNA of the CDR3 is TGTGCCAGTAGTTCGGGCTGGATGGGGGTAGATAATCAGCCCCAGCATTTT. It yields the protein CASSSGWMGVDNQPQHF.

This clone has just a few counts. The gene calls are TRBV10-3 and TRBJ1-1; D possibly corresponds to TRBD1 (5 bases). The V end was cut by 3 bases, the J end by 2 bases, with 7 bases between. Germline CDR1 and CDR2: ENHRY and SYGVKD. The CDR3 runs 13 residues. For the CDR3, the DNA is TGTGCCATCAGTGAAAGGGGAAACACTGAAGCTTTCTTT. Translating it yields CAISERGNTEAFF.

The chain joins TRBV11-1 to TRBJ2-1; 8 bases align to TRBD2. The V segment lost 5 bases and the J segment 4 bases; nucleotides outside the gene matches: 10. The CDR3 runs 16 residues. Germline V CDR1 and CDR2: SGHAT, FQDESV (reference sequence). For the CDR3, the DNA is TGTGCCAGCAGCCCCGGGGGGGCTAGCGGTTACAATGAGCAGTTCTTC. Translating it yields CASSPGGASGYNEQFF.